This T cell receptor beta chain stems from a study of PD-1 blockade in mismatch repair-deficient tumors (dated by TCRdb to 2016 to 2017). For context, the study as a whole: The trial enrolled about 90 consecutive patients with more than ten mismatch repair-deficient cancer types between 2013 and late 2016, all previously treated and progressing. Tumor-associated T cell clones in the peripheral blood of patients responding to PD-1 blockade were tracked using deep sequencing of TCR CDR3 regions. What the study reported, not specific to this receptor: After pembrolizumab, tumor-resident clones, which were often undetectable in blood before treatment, expanded rapidly and then contracted, generally ahead of radiologic responses.

The CDR3 starts with the cysteine, ends with the phenylalanine, and has 14 residues. Only the CDR3 portion is preserved as DNA: 42 bases, with reading frame beginning at the first base. CDR1 and CDR2 (GTSNPN, SVGIG) derive from the germline V gene (reference sequence). The junction shows trimming of 3 bases on V and 0 bases on J, plus 6 bases between the germline ends. On this clone itself: This receptor's antigen is unknown. No much larger clone is present one base from it, and per-base qualities are unavailable.

The library was produced with the immunoSEQ multiplex PCR assay. Entries here come from immuneACCESS through TCRdb and include only in-frame sequences with V and J called. Some clones fail to appear in such tables; in the studies checked, an unresolved V gene covers under half of the shortfall, and the cause of the remainder is unknown. The sample table contains roughly 130,000 clones; only one count was recorded for about 88% of them. The ten largest make up approximately 12% of the sample. For every enrolled patient, mismatch repair deficiency was confirmed by either polymerase chain reaction or immunohistochemistry. A few patients who responded to pembrolizumab therapy underwent TCR sequencing. The phase II trial prospectively evaluated PD-1 blockade with pembrolizumab in advanced mismatch repair-deficient cancers, independent of tissue of origin. Peripheral blood T cell samples were collected serially, before PD-1 blockade began and at several time points afterward. Blood sampling time points were reported as weeks after the first dose of pembrolizumab.

The sequence was obtained from an adult with mismatch repair-deficient cancer. Recombination connected TRBV30 to TRBJ2-6; there is no confident call for the D gene. The sequencing here drew on peripheral blood, taken approximately 69 weeks after starting pembrolizumab. The nucleotides read TGTGCCTGGAGCGGTCACTCTGGGGCCAACGTCCTGACTTTC. Its protein product is CAWSGHSGANVLTF. The CDR3, completed at both ends by the reference TRBV30 and TRBJ2-6 genes, gives the full variable domain SQTIHQWPATLVQPVGSPLSLECTVEGTSNPNLYWYRQAAGRGLQLLFYSVGIGQISSEVPQNLSASRPQDRQFILSSKKLLLSDSGFYLCAWSGHSGANVLTFGAGSRLTVL.